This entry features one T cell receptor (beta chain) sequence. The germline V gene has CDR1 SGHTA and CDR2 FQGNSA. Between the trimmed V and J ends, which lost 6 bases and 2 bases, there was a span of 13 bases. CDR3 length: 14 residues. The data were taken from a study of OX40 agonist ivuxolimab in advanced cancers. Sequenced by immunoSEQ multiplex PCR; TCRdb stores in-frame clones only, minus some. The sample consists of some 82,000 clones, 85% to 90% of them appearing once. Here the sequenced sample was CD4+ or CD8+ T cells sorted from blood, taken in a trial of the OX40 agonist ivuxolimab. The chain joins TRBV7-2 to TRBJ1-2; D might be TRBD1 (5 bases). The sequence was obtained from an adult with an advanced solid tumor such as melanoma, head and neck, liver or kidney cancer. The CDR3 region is CASRPRDGNYGYTF. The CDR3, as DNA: TGTGCCAGCAGGCCCCGGGACGGCAACTATGGCTACACCTTC.